The rows below give T cell receptor beta chains drawn from one sample of a study of OX40 agonist ivuxolimab in advanced cancers. Profiling relied on immunoSEQ multiplex PCR, and the TCRdb table lists in-frame clones only, not all of them. The sample shows around 51,000 clones, about 77% of them seen only once. Specimen: CD4+ or CD8+ T cells sorted from blood, collected in a trial of the OX40 agonist ivuxolimab. These receptors all stem from an adult with an advanced solid tumor such as melanoma, head and neck, liver or kidney cancer. The CDR3 runs from the conserved cysteine through the conserved F or W.

v_call cdr3_aa
TRBV2 CASSERIASRYGYTF
TRBV30 CAWAPGRLNEKLFF
TRBV6-1 CASSGSGTGGETQYF
TRBV6-1 CASASSGTVNSPLHF
TRBV5-4 CASSLGGRETQYF
TRBV5-1 CASSLGRGSNEQFF
TRBV18 CASSPLAGANEKLFF
TRBV18 CASSPFDSTGGETQYF
TRBV6-1 CASSSDGNTIYF
TRBV28 CASSFRMDYSSEQFF
TRBV27 CASSPGPTGLTNYGYTF
TRBV7-2 CASSLEAGGGYTF
TRBV4-1 CASSQVVWETQYF
TRBV6-1 CASSRLTANTGELFF
TRBV4-2 CASSQDSGGGPDTQYF
TRBV30 CAWNSWGDADTQYF
TRBV10-2 CASRGQGSGNQPQHF